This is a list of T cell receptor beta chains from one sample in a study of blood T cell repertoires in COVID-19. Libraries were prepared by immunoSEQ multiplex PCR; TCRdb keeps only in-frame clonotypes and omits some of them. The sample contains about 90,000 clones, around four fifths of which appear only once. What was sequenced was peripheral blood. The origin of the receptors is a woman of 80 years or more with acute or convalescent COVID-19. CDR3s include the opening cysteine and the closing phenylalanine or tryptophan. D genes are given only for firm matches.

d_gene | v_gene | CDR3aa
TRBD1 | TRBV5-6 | CASSSTGGATPNEKLFF
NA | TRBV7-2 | CASSLVEGTEAFF
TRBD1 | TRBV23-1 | CASSQFWDRGLQEKLFF
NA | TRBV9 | CASSVNSGGPNTEAFF
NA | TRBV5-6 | CASSLQGRNSPLHF
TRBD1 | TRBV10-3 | CATQPSGTGGRETQYF
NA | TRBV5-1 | CASSLGLIQETQYF
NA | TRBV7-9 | CASSLLSGLGAFF
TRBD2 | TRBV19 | CASRHQGLAGEYEQFF
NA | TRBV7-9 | CASSPPRVPYEQYF
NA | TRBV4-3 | CASSQEPSDFYGYTF
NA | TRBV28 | CASVRRSLGNTIYF
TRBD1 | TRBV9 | CASSVVATGDTEAFF
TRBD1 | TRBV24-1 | CATSGGQGTMNTEAFF
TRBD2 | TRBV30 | CAGVGGRLSYEQYF
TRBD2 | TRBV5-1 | CASGEGGSQETQYF
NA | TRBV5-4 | CASSPGGRTTEAFF
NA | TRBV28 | CASSSRTVNEQFF
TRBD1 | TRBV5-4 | CASSPGQGAGNTEAFF
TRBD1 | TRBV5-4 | CASSFLGGRDQETQYF
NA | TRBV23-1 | CASSQDRNHQETQYF
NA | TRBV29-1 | CSVARSGPLYEQYF
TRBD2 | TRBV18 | CASSPSSSGRGQGANVLTF
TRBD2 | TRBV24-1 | CATSSGSRTGELFF
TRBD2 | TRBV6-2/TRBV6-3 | CASSQIAGTYEQYF
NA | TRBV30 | CAWETGHGEKLFF
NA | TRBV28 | CASSPEGGTSSATEAFF
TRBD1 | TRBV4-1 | CASSQVGTGAYSSYNEQFF
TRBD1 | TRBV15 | CATSRDRGRGYGYTF
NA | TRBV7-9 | CASSLRGTAYEQYF
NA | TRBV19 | CASSAQGYGYTF
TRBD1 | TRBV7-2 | CASSWDRNTEAFF
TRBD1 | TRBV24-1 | CATRGTGSSPVYTF
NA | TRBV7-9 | CASSPGAYEQYF
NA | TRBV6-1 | CASSQGYGYTF
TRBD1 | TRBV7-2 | CASSLVGTGTGHEQYF
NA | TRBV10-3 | CAISRGSEAFF
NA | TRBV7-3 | CASSLTGARGANVLTF
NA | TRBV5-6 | CASSFVAGVETQYF
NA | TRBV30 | CAWTRPGGGNQPQHF
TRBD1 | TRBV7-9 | CASSPQGAHTEAFF
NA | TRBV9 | CASSVASETLSPLHF
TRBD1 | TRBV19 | CASSKQGDNQPQHF
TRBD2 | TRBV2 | CASSEQGGGNTGELFF
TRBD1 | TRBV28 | CAAAPGGSNQPQHF
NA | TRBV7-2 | CASSGDTYEQYF
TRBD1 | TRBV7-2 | CASSLEEAGGNYGYTF
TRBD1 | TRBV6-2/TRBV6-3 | CASSSGQGANTGELFF
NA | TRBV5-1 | CASSLDLWAGPFYEQYF
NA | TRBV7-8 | CASSPQGKGDEQFF